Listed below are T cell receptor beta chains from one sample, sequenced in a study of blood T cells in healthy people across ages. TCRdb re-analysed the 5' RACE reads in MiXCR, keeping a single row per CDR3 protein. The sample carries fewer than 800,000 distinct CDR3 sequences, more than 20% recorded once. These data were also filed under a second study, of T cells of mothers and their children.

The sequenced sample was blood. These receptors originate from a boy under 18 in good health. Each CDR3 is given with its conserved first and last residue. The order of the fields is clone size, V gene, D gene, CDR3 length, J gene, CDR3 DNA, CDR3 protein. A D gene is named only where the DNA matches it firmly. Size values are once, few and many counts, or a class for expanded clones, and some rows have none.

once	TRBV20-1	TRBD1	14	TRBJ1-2	TGCAGTGCTAGAGAAGTACAGGGGGCGTTTGGCTACACCTTC	CSAREVQGAFGYTF
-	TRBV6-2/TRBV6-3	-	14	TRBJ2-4	TGTGCCAGCAGTAGAATACAGGGCTTGGACATTCAGTACTTC	CASSRIQGLDIQYF
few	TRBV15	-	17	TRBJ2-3	TGTGCCACCAGCAGAGATCTGCAGGGGGGAAGCACAGATACGCAGTATTTT	CATSRDLQGGSTDTQYF
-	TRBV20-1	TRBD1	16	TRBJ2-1	TGCAGTGCTAGGGCCCGGGACAGCGTCGCCTACAATGAGCAGTTCTTC	CSARARDSVAYNEQFF
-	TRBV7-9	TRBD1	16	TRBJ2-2	TGTGCCAGCAGCCGGGACAGGGAAGTTCGCACCGGGGAGCTGTTTTTT	CASSRDREVRTGELFF
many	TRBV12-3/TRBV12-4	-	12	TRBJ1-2	TGTGCCAGCAGTCCAATTTCGGGAGGCTACACCTTC	CASSPISGGYTF
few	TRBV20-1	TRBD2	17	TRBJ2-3	TGCAGTGCCAGAGGGTTCACTAGCGGGAGGGCCACAGATACGCAGTATTTT	CSARGFTSGRATDTQYF
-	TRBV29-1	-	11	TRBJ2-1	TGCAGCGTTCAGGGGGGGGGTGAGCAGTTCTTC	CSVQGGGEQFF
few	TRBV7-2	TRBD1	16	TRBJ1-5	TGTGCCAGCAGCGTATCCGGGACAGGGACTTATCAGCCCCAGCATTTT	CASSVSGTGTYQPQHF
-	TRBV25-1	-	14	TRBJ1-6	TGTGCCAGCAGCCAAACAGGGATGGGATCACCCCTCCACTTT	CASSQTGMGSPLHF
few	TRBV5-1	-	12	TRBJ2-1	TGCGCCAGCAGTTTAACCGGGACCCCCCAGTTCTTC	CASSLTGTPQFF
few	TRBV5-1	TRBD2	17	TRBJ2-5	TGCGCCAGCAGCTTGTATCCAGCGGGGGTGGATGGAGAGACCCAGTACTTC	CASSLYPAGVDGETQYF
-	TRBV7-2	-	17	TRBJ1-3	TGTGCCAGCAGCTTAGCACAGGGTGACCGCTCTGGAAACACCATATATTTT	CASSLAQGDRSGNTIYF
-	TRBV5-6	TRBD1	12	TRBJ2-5	TGTGCCAGCCCGACAGGGGAAGAGACCCAGTACTTC	CASPTGEETQYF
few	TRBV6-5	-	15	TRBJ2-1	TGTGCCAGCAGTTACGGGGACTTCTCCTACAATGAGCAGTTCTTC	CASSYGDFSYNEQFF
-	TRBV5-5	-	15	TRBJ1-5	TGTGCCAGCAGCTTGGCTGGGACAAATAATCAGCCCCAGCATTTT	CASSLAGTNNQPQHF
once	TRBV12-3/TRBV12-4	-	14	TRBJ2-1	TGTGCCAGCAATTTTCGCCTTAGGTCCGTTGAGCAGTTCTTC	CASNFRLRSVEQFF
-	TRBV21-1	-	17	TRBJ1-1	TGTGCCAGCAGCAACTATCGTCGGTCGGAGGTAAACACTGAAGCTTTCTTT	CASSNYRRSEVNTEAFF
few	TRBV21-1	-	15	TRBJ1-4	TGTGCCAGCAGCAAAGTCTTTTTTTCTAATGAAAAACTGTTTTTT	CASSKVFFSNEKLFF
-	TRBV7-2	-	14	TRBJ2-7	TGTGCCAGCAGCGGTCCTAGCGCTAACTACGAGCAGTACTTC	CASSGPSANYEQYF
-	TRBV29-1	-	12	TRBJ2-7	TGCAGCGTTGGTAGGGACCTCGCCCAGCAGTACTTC	CSVGRDLAQQYF
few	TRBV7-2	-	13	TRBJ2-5	TGTGCCAGCAGCTCCCGACAGAAAGAGACCCAGTACTTC	CASSSRQKETQYF
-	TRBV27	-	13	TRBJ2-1	TGTGCCAGCAGTTTATCGGGGTATGATGAGCAGTTCTTC	CASSLSGYDEQFF
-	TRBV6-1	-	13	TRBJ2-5	TGTGCCAGCAGTCGGACTATCGCTGAGACCCAGTACTTC	CASSRTIAETQYF
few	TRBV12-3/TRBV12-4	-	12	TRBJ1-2	TGTGCCAGCAGCCAAGTTGGGGTTGGCTACACCTTC	CASSQVGVGYTF
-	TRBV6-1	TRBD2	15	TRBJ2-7	TGTGCCAGCAGTGAACTACTAGCGGGCCTCTACGAGCAGTACTTC	CASSELLAGLYEQYF
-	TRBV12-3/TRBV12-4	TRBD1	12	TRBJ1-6	TGTGCCAACAGTACAGGGGTTTCGACCCTCCACTTT	CANSTGVSTLHF
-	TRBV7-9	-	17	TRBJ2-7	TGTGCCAGCAGCAAAAATCCCGGCTTACAGGGAAGCTACGAGCAGTACTTC	CASSKNPGLQGSYEQYF
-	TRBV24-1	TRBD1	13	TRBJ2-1	TGTGCCACAGGGACAGCCCAGTACAATGAGCAGTTCTTC	CATGTAQYNEQFF
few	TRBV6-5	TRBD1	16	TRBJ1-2	TGTGCCAGCAGTTACCTTGCGGACAGGGGGTTCTATGGCTACACCTTC	CASSYLADRGFYGYTF
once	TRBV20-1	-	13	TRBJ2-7	TGCAGTGCTAGAGAGGGGCCAGGATACGAGCAGTACTTC	CSAREGPGYEQYF
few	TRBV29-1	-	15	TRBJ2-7	TGCAGCGTTGAATGGGGACACAGGAGCTCCTACGAGCAGTACTTC	CSVEWGHRSSYEQYF
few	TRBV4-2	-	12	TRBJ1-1	TGTGCCAGCAGCCAAGGGGACCCTGAAGCTTTCTTT	CASSQGDPEAFF
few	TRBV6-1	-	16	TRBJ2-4	TGTGCCAGCAGTGAACAAACAGGGACTCCCAAAAACATTCAGTACTTC	CASSEQTGTPKNIQYF